The entry that follows covers one T cell receptor beta chain sequence. The data were obtained in a study of T cells in Graves' hyperthyroidism and ophthalmopathy. TCR beta CDR3 region amplification was performed from RNA transcripts. When the TCR CDR3 underwent first-round RT-PCR, the HTBI primer set was used. Each CDR3 protein is one row after TCRdb ran MiXCR on the multiplex PCR reads. The data contain roughly 700,000 distinct CDR3 sequences, 17% of them seen just once; the ten biggest clones take up about 16%. This CDR3 spans 14 amino acids. Trimming stripped 3 bases from V and 4 bases from J, with 12 bases between. From germline, CDR1 is MNHGY and CDR2 SVAAGI. Stable Graves' hyperthyroidism denoted no ophthalmopathy progression over 18 months.

The sample taken for sequencing was blood. The TCR comes from a man in his fifties with Graves' hyperthyroidism. V gene TRBV6-9 combines with J gene TRBJ1-2; possibly TRBD1 for D (6 bases). The CDR3 sequence: CASSYRGGVYGYTF. The CDR3 DNA is TGTGCCAGCAGTTACAGGGGTGGGGTCTATGGCTACACCTTC.